The source of this T cell receptor beta chain is a study of T cells in Graves' hyperthyroidism and ophthalmopathy. Germline loops: CDR1 SGHKS, CDR2 YYEKEE (reference sequence). Trimming took 4 bases from V and 2 from J, leaving 25 bases between them. The CDR3 has 19 amino acids. Ophthalmopathy patients showed a Clinical Activity Score of at least 3, NOSPECS grade of at least 4 and duration under 3 months. TCR beta CDR3 region amplification was performed from RNA transcripts. A first-round RT-PCR of the TCR CDR3 used the HTBI primer set. In TCRdb, the multiplex PCR reads were re-called with MiXCR into one record per CDR3 protein. The sample consists of around 500,000 distinct CDR3 sequences, 15% to 20% of them appearing once.

The gene calls are TRBV5-5 and TRBJ2-4; D might be TRBD1 or TRBD2, each matching 5 bases. The receptor's source is a woman in her 30s with Graves' ophthalmopathy. Sequenced: blood. CDR3 in amino acids: CASSGGGHFQVGPKNIQYF. The CDR3 nucleotides are TGTGCCAGCAGCGGGGGTGGACATTTCCAGGTCGGGCCCAAAAACATTCAGTACTTC.